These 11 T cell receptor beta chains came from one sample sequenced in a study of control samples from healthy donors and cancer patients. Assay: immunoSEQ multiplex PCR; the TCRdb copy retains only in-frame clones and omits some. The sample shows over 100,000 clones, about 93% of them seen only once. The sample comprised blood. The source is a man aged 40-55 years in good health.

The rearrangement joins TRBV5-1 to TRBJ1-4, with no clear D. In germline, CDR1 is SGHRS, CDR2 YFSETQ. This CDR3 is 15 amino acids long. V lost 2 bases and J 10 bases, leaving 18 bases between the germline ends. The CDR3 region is CASSLGLIEDGKLFF. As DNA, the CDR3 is TGCGCCAGCAGCTTAGGTTTAATCGAGGACGGAAAACTGTTTTTT.

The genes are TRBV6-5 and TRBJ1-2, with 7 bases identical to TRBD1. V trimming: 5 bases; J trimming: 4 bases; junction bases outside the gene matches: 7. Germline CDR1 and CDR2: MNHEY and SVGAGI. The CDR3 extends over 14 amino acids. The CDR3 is CASSSDRVSYGYTF. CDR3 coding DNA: TGTGCCAGCAGTAGTGACAGGGTGAGCTATGGCTACACCTTC.

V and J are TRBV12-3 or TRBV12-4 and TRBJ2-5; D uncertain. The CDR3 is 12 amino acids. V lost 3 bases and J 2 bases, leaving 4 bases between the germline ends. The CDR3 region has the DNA TGTGCCAGCAGTTTTCCTCAAGAGACCCAGTACTTC. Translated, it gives CASSFPQETQYF.

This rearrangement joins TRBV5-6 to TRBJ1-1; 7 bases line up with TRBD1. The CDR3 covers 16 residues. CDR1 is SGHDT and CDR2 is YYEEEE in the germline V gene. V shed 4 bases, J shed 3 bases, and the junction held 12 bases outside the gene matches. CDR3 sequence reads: CASSSKGGRGDTEAFF. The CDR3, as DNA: TGTGCCAGCAGCAGCAAAGGGGGCCGGGGGGACACTGAAGCTTTCTTT.

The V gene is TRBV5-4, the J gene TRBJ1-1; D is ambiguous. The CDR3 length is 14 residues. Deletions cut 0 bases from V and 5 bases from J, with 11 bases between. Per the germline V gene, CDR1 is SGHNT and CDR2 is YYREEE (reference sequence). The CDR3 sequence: CASSLDASQTEAFF. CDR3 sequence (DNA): TGTGCCAGCAGCTTGGACGCCAGCCAGACTGAAGCTTTCTTT. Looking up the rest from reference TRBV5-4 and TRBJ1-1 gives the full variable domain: ETGVTQSPTHLIKTRGQQVTLRCSSQSGHNTVSWYQQALGQGPQFIFQYYREEENGRGNFPPRFSGLQFPNYSSELNVNALELDDSALYLCASSLDASQTEAFFGQGTRLTVV.

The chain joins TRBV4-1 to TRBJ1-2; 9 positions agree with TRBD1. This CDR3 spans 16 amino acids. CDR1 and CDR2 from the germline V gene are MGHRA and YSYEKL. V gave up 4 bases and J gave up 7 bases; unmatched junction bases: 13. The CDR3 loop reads CASSPISTQGASGYTF. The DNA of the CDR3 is TGCGCCAGCAGCCCTATATCTACACAGGGGGCGAGTGGCTACACCTTC.

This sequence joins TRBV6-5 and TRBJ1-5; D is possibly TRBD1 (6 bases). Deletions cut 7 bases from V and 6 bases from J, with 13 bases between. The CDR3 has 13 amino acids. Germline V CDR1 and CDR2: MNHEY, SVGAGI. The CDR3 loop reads CASTIGGPQPQHF. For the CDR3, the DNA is TGTGCCAGCACCATAGGGGGACCTCAGCCCCAGCATTTT.

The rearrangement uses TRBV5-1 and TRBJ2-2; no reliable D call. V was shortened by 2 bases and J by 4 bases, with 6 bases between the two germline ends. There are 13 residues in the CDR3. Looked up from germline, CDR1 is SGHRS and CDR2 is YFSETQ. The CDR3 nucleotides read TGCGCCAGCAGCTTTTCGGTCACCGGGGAGCTGTTTTTT. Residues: CASSFSVTGELFF. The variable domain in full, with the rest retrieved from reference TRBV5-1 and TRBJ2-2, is KAGVTQTPRYLIKTRGQQVTLSCSPISGHRSVSWYQQTPGQGLQFLFEYFSETQRNKGNFPGRFSGRQFSNSRSEMNVSTLELGDSALYLCASSFSVTGELFFGEGSRLTVL.

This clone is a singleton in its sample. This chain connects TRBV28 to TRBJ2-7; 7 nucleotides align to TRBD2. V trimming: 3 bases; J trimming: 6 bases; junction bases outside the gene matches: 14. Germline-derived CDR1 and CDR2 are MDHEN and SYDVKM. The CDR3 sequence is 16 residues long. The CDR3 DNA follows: TGTGCCAGCAGTTTTCAGCCCGGACTAGTTGCGGTCGAGCAGTACTTC. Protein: CASSFQPGLVAVEQYF. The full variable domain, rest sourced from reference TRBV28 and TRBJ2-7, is DVKVTQSSRYLVKRTGEKVFLECVQDMDHENMFWYRQDPGLGLRLIYFSYDVKMKEKGDIPEGYSVSREKKERFSLILESASTNQTSMYLCASSFQPGLVAVEQYFGPGTRLTVT.

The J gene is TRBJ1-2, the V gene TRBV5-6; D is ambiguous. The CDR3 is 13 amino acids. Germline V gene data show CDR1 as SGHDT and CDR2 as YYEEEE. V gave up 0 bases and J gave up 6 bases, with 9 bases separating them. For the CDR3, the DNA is TGTGCCAGCAGCTTGGCCGGGATAAATGGCTACACCTTC. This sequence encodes CASSLAGINGYTF.

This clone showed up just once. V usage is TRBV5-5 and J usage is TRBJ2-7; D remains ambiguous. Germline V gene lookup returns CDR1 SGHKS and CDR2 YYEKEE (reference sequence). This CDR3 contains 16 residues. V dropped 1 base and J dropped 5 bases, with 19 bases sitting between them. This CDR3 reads CASSLLSAGPGHEQYF. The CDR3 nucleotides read TGTGCCAGCAGCTTGCTGTCAGCAGGACCTGGTCACGAGCAGTACTTC.